These 2 T cell receptor beta chains were all obtained from the same sample, sequenced in a study of Graves' ophthalmopathy and Graves' hyperthyroidism. TCR beta CDR3 regions were amplified from RNA transcripts. Second-round multiplex PCR followed a first-round RT-PCR using HTBI primers. TCRdb reprocessed the multiplex PCR reads with MiXCR, giving one entry per CDR3 protein. Of fewer than 650,000 distinct CDR3 sequences listed, 22% were seen once; the top ten hold roughly 6.9%. Input material: peripheral blood. These receptors all stem from a woman under 30 with stable Graves' hyperthyroidism. Some clones in this sample may be carry-over from other donors' samples.

The chain uses TRBV20-1 and TRBJ2-7; a weak D match, TRBD1 (5 bases). The CDR3 length is 14 residues. V lost 5 bases and J lost 7, with 21 bases in between. Germline assignment: CDR1 DFQATT and CDR2 SNEGSKA (reference sequence). CDR3 loop: CSAGRSDRPGEQYF. CDR3 DNA sequence: TGCAGTGCTGGTAGGTCTGACAGACCAGGGGAGCAGTACTTC.

Only a few counts were recorded for this clonotype. This chain connects TRBV27 to TRBJ2-2; D not certain. Deletions cut 3 bases from V and 2 bases from J, with 16 bases between. CDR1 MNHEY and CDR2 SMNVEV come from the germline V gene (reference sequence). The CDR3 has 17 amino acids. DNA of the CDR3: TGTGCCAGCAGTTTCGCCGCCCCGAAGGGCAACACCGGGGAGCTGTTTTTT. Residues: CASSFAAPKGNTGELFF.